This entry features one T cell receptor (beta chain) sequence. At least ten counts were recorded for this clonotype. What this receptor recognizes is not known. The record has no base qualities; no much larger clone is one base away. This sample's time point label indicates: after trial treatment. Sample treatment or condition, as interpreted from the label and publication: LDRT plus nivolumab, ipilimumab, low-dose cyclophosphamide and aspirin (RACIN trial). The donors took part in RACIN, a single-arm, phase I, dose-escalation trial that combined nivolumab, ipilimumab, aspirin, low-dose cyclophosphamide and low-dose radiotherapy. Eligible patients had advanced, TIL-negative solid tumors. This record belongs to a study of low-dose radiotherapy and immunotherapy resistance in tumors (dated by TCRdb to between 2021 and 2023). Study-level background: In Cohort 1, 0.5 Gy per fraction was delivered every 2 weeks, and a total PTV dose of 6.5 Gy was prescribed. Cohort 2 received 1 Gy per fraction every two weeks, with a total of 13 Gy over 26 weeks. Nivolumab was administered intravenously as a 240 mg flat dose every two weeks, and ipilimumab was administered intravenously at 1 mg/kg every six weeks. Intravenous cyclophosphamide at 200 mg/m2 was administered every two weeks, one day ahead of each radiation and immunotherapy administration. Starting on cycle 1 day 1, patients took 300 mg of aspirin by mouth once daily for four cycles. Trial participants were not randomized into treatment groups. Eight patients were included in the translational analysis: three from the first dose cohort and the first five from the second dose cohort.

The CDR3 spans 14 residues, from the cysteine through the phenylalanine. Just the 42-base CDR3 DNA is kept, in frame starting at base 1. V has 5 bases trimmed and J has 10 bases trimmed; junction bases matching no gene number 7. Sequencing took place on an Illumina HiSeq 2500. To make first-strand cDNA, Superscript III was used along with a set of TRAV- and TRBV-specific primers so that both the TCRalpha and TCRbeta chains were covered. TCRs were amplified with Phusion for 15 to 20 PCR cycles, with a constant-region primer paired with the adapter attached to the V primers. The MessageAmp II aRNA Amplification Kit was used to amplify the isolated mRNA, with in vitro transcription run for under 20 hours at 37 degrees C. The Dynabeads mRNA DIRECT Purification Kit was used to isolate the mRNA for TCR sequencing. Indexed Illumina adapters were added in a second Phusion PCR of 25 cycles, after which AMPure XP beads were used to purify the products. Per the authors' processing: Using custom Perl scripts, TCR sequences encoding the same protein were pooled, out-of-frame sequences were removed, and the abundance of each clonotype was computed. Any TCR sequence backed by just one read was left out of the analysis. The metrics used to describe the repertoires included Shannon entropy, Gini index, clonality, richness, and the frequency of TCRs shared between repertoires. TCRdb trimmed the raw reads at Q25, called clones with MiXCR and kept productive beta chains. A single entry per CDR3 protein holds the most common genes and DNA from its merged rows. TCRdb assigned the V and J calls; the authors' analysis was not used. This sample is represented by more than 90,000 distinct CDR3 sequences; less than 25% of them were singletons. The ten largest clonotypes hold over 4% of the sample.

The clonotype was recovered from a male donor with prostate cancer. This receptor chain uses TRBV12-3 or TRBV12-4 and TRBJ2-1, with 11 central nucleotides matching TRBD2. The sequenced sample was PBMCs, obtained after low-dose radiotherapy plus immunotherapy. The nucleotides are TGTGCCAGCAGTCCCAGCCGGACTAGCGGGGAGCAGTTCTTC. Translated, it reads CASSPSRTSGEQFF.